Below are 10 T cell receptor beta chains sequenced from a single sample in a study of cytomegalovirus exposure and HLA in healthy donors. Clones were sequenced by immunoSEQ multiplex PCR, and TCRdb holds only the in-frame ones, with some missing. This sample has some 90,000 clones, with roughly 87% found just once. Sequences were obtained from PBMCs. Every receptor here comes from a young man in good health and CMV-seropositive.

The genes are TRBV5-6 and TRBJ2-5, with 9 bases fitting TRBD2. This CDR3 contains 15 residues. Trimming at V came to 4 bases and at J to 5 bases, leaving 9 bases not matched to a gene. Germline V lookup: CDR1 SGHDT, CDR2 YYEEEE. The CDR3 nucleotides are TGTGCCAGCAGCCCCCCCCATACTAGCGGGGAGACCCAGTACTTC. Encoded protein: CASSPPHTSGETQYF.

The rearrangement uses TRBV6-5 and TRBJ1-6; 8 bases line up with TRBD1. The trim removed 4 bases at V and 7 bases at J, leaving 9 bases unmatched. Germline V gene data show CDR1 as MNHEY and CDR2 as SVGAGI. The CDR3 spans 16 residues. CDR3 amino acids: CASSFRGQGFNSPLHF. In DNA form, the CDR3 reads TGTGCCAGCAGTTTTCGAGGACAGGGTTTCAATTCACCCCTCCACTTT.

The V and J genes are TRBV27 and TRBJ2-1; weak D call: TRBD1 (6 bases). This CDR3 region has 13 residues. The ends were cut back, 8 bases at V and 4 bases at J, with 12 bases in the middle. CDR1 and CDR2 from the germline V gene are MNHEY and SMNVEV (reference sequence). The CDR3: CASSWGQYNEQFF. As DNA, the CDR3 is TGTGCCAGCTCTTGGGGGCAATACAATGAGCAGTTCTTC.

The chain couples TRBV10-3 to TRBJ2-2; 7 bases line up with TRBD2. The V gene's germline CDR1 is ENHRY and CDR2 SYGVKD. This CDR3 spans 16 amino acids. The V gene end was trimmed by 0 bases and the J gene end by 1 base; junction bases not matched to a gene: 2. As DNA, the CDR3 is TGTGCCATCAGTGAGTCGACTAGCCGGAACACCGGGGAGCTGTTTTTT. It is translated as CAISESTSRNTGELFF.

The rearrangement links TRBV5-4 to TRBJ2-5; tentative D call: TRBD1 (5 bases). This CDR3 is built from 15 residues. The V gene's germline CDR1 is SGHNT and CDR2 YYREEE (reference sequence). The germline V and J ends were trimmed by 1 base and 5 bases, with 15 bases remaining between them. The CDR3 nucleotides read TGTGCCAGCAGCTTGTCAGTGTCAGGGCGGGAGACCCAGTACTTC. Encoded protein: CASSLSVSGRETQYF.

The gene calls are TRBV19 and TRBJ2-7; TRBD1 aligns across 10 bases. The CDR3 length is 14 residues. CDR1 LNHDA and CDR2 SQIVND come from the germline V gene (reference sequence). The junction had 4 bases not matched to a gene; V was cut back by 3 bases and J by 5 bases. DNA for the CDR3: TGTGCCAGTAGTATGTGGGACAGGGGCCACGAGCAGTACTTC. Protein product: CASSMWDRGHEQYF. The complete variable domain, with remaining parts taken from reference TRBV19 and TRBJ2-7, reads DGGITQSPKYLFRKEGQNVTLSCEQNLNHDAMYWYRQDPGQGLRLIYYSQIVNDFQKGDIAEGYSVSREKKESFPLTVTSAQKNPTAFYLCASSMWDRGHEQYFGPGTRLTVT.

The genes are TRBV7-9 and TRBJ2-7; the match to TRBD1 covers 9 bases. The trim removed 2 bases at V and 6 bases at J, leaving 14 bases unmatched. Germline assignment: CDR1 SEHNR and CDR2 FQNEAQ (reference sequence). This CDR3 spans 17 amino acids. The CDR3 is CASSLTGVYRGQLEQYF. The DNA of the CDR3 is TGTGCCAGCAGCTTAACAGGGGTCTACAGGGGGCAACTCGAGCAGTACTTC.

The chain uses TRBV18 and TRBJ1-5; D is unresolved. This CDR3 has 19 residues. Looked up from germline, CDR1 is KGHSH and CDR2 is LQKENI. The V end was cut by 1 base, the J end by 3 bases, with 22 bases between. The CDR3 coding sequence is TGTGCCAGCTCACCACGGTTTGGGGTGAAGCAGGAGGCCAATCAGCCCCAGCATTTT. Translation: CASSPRFGVKQEANQPQHF.

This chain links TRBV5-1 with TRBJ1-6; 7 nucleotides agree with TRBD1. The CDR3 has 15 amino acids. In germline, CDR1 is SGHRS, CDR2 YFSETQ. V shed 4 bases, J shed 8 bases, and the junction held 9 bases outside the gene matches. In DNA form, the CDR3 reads TGCGCCAGCAGCCCCAACAGGGGACGGGATTCACCCCTCCACTTT. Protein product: CASSPNRGRDSPLHF. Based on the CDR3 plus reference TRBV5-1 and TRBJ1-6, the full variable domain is KAGVTQTPRYLIKTRGQQVTLSCSPISGHRSVSWYQQTPGQGLQFLFEYFSETQRNKGNFPGRFSGRQFSNSRSEMNVSTLELGDSALYLCASSPNRGRDSPLHFGNGTRLTVT.

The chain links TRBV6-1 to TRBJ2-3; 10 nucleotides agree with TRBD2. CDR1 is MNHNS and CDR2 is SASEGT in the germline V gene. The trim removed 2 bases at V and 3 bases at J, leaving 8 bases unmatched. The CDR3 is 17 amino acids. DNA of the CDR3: TGTGCCAGCAGTGAATCTCTGTTAGCGGGAGGAACAGATACGCAGTATTTT. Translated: CASSESLLAGGTDTQYF.